Here is one T cell receptor (beta chain) with its context. The sample originates from a study of blood T cell repertoires in COVID-19. The repertoire was sequenced with immunoSEQ multiplex PCR; TCRdb's copy has only in-frame clones and lacks some. The table has some 260,000 clones, around nine tenths seen once; the top ten hold around 9.6%. This CDR3 is built from 14 residues. Per the germline V gene, CDR1 is SGHTA and CDR2 is FQGNSA. V trimming: 4 bases; J trimming: 2 bases; junction bases outside the gene matches: 5. The V gene is TRBV7-2, the J gene TRBJ2-7; 7 bases align to TRBD1. Sequencing was done on a sample of peripheral blood. This clonotype was sampled from a woman in her 70s with COVID-19, enrolled during active disease. CDR3 loop: CASSSTGTAYEQYF. The CDR3 nucleotides are TGTGCCAGCAGCTCGACAGGGACAGCCTACGAGCAGTACTTC.